This passage covers 26 T cell receptor beta chains from one sample sequenced in a study of blood T cell repertoires in COVID-19. The protocol was immunoSEQ multiplex PCR, while the TCRdb copy is restricted to in-frame clones and leaves out a portion. The sample holds roughly 300,000 clones, roughly 89% seen once. Sequencing input: peripheral blood. These receptors were obtained from a woman in her thirties with COVID-19, enrolled during active disease.

This clone was counted a single time. The rearrangement links TRBV6-6 to TRBJ2-7; TRBD1 is a possible D gene (5 bases). With 5 bases removed from V and 2 bases from J, the gap between germline ends came to 10 bases. CDR1 and CDR2 from the germline V gene are MNHNY and SVGAGI (reference sequence). This CDR3 region has 13 residues. The CDR3 DNA reads as TGTGCCAGCAGTCTGGACACCACCTACGAGCAGTACGTC. It encodes CASSLDTTYEQYV.

This chain joins TRBV7-9 and TRBJ2-7; TRBD1 is a possible D gene (6 bases). V gave up 4 bases and J gave up 3 bases, with 10 bases separating them. The length of the CDR3 is 13 residues. The germline CDR1 and CDR2 sequences are SEHNR and FQNEAQ (reference sequence). CDR3: CASSSRTDYEQYF. The CDR3 region has the DNA TGTGCCAGCAGCTCCAGGACAGACTACGAGCAGTACTTC. The full variable domain, in which reference TRBV7-9 and TRBJ2-7 provide the parts outside the CDR3, is DTGVSQNPRHKITKRGQNVTFRCDPISEHNRLYWYRQTLGQGPEFLTYFQNEAQLEKSRLLSDRFSAERPKGSFSTLEIQRTEQGDSAMYLCASSSRTDYEQYFGPGTRLTVT.

This clone has more than one count but fewer than ten. This sample includes further DNA sequences coding for the same CDR3. The V gene is TRBV7-2, the J gene TRBJ2-3; 15 nucleotides match TRBD2. Germline CDR1 SGHTA, CDR2 FQGNSA. Trimming cost V 1 base and J 5 bases; bases outside gene matches: 4. The CDR3 has 17 residues. The CDR3 DNA is TGTGCCAGCAGCTTAGGGACTAGCGGGGGGGCCATAGATACGCAGTATTTT. Protein: CASSLGTSGGAIDTQYF.

This chain joins TRBV6-6 and TRBJ2-5, with 10 bases lining up with TRBD1. Germline-derived CDR1 and CDR2 are MNHNY and SVGAGI (reference sequence). The CDR3 spans 20 residues. V shed 6 bases and J 0 bases; nucleotides not matched to a gene: 19. DNA of the CDR3: TGTGCCAGCAGCACAAACTTATACAGCCGGACAGGGGGTTACCAAGAGACCCAGTACTTC. Amino acids: CASSTNLYSRTGGYQETQYF.

The chain links TRBV4-3 to TRBJ1-5; 10 bases fit TRBD1. From germline, CDR1 is LGHNA and CDR2 YSLEER. The junction had 7 bases not matched to a gene; V was cut back by 0 bases and J by 5 bases. The CDR3 length is 17 residues. CDR3 region: CASSQDRSDRGDQPQHF. DNA of the CDR3: TGCGCCAGCAGCCAAGATAGGTCGGACAGGGGGGATCAGCCCCAGCATTTT.

Concerning this clone itself: This sample includes further DNA sequences coding for the same CDR3. This rearrangement joins TRBV9 to TRBJ2-3, with 14 bases fitting TRBD2. The CDR3 consists of 16 residues. The V gene's germline CDR1 is SGDLS and CDR2 YYNGEE. V dropped 0 bases and J dropped 3; count of bases not matched to a gene: 0. CDR3: CASSVGTSGGTDTQYF. CDR3 sequence (DNA): TGTGCCAGCAGCGTAGGGACTAGCGGGGGGACAGATACGCAGTATTTT.

The chain is built from TRBV5-1 and TRBJ2-2; D is perhaps TRBD2 (7 bases). The CDR3 is 17 residues long. From germline, CDR1 is SGHRS and CDR2 YFSETQ. The ends were cut back, 1 base at V and 1 base at J, with 14 bases in the middle. In nucleotides, the CDR3 is TGCGCCAGCAGCTTGCTCCCCGGGGGGCTGAACACCGGGGAGCTGTTTTTT. It is translated as CASSLLPGGLNTGELFF.

The count of this clone is one. The chain carries TRBV18 and TRBJ1-3; D gene unclear. Germline CDR1 reads KGHSH; CDR2 reads LQKENI. The CDR3 consists of 16 residues. With 2 bases removed from V and 0 bases from J, the gap between germline ends came to 11 bases. The CDR3 sequence is CASSPALGGSGNTIYF. The DNA of the CDR3 is TGTGCCAGCTCACCAGCCTTGGGAGGCTCTGGAAACACCATATATTTT.

The CDR3 region is CASSNRVEETQYF. The CDR3 region has the DNA TGTGCCAGCAGTAACAGGGTGGAGGAGACCCAGTACTTC. The chain couples TRBV2 to TRBJ2-5; tentative D call: TRBD1 (6 bases). V was shortened by 5 bases and J by 5 bases, with 12 bases between the two germline ends. Germline assignment: CDR1 SNHLY and CDR2 FYNNEI. The CDR3 is made up of 13 amino acids. The full variable domain, with the rest looked up from reference TRBV2 and TRBJ2-5, is EPEVTQTPSHQVTQMGQEVILRCVPISNHLYFYWYRQILGQKVEFLVSFYNNEISEKSEIFDDQFSVERPDGSNFTLKIRSTKLEDSAMYFCASSNRVEETQYFGPGTRLLVL.

The chain is built from TRBV18 and TRBJ1-2; D is possibly TRBD1 (6 bases). The CDR3 consists of 15 residues. In germline, CDR1 is KGHSH, CDR2 LQKENI. Deletions cut 3 bases from V and 4 bases from J, with 15 bases between. As DNA, the CDR3 is TGTGCCAGCTCACCTGGCGGTGGGGACATCTATGGCTACACCTTC. It encodes CASSPGGGDIYGYTF.

The rearrangement links TRBV2 to TRBJ2-1; a weak D match, TRBD2 (5 bases). CDR1 is SNHLY, CDR2 FYNNEI, per germline. V dropped 4 bases and J dropped 3 bases, with 16 bases sitting between them. The CDR3 extends over 16 amino acids. The chain's CDR3 is CASSAPKSGHYNEQFF. The CDR3 nucleotides are TGTGCCAGCAGTGCCCCCAAAAGCGGCCACTACAATGAGCAGTTCTTC.

This chain uses TRBV10-1 with TRBJ2-1; D might be TRBD1 (7 bases). Germline assignment: CDR1 WNHNN and CDR2 SYGVQD (reference sequence). Trimming left V 4 bases short and J 8 bases short, with 15 bases between. This CDR3 contains 14 residues. The CDR3 DNA is TGCGCCAGCAGTGGACAGGGAGGAGGACATGAGCAGTTCTTC. Protein sequence: CASSGQGGGHEQFF.

This clone has a handful of counts. V usage is TRBV5-1 and J usage is TRBJ2-2; D perhaps matches TRBD1 (5 bases). The CDR3 is 15 residues long. CDR1 is SGHRS and CDR2 is YFSETQ in the germline V gene. V dropped 4 bases and J dropped 4 bases, with 14 bases sitting between them. CDR3: CASSPQGVSTGELFF. The DNA of the CDR3 is TGCGCCAGCAGCCCTCAAGGGGTTAGCACCGGGGAGCTGTTTTTT.

The chain couples TRBV12-5 to TRBJ1-1; 8 bases fit TRBD1. With V trimmed by 3 bases and J by 1 base, 4 bases remained unmatched. CDR1 is LGHNT, CDR2 FRNRAP, per germline. The CDR3 contains 15 residues. In nucleotides, the CDR3 is TGTGCTAGTGGTTTTCCCGACAGGGGGAACACTGAAGCTTTCTTT. Protein: CASGFPDRGNTEAFF. Full variable domain (missing parts from reference TRBV12-5 and TRBJ1-1): DARVTQTPRHKVTEMGQEVTMRCQPILGHNTVFWYRQTMMQGLELLAYFRNRAPLDDSGMPKDRFSAEMPDATLATLKIQPSEPRDSAVYFCASGFPDRGNTEAFFGQGTRLTVV.

V gene TRBV9 combines with J gene TRBJ1-2; tentatively, D is TRBD1 (6 bases). Germline V CDR1 and CDR2: SGDLS, YYNGEE. CDR3 length: 14 amino acids. Trimming removed 4 bases at V and 2 bases at J, with 12 bases between. The CDR3 loop is CASSKVDSNYGYTF. The CDR3 DNA sequence: TGTGCCAGCAGCAAAGTGGACAGCAACTATGGCTACACCTTC.

This chain joins TRBV5-1 and TRBJ2-3; D might be TRBD2 (6 bases). Germline CDR1 SGHRS, CDR2 YFSETQ. V was shortened by 0 bases and J by 1 base, with 12 bases between the two germline ends. CDR3 length: 16 amino acids. The chain's CDR3 is CASSLGGRQGTDTQYF. DNA for the CDR3: TGCGCCAGCAGCTTGGGGGGGAGGCAGGGCACAGATACGCAGTATTTT. Looking up the rest from reference TRBV5-1 and TRBJ2-3 gives the full variable domain: KAGVTQTPRYLIKTRGQQVTLSCSPISGHRSVSWYQQTPGQGLQFLFEYFSETQRNKGNFPGRFSGRQFSNSRSEMNVSTLELGDSALYLCASSLGGRQGTDTQYFGPGTRLTVL.

This clone was seen once. The chain couples TRBV19 to TRBJ2-4; a possible D gene is TRBD1 (6 bases). CDR3 length: 15 residues. Looked up from germline, CDR1 is LNHDA and CDR2 is SQIVND (reference sequence). V shed 5 bases and J shed 6 bases, with 17 bases lying between them. The DNA of the CDR3 is TGTGCCAGTAGTCCCGACAGGCTAGGGGGAAACATTCAGTACTTC. Translation: CASSPDRLGGNIQYF.

The chain combines TRBV4-2 with TRBJ2-2; the match to TRBD1 covers 9 bases. The V and J ends lost 4 bases and 7 bases, in that order; junction bases with no gene match: 7. Germline V CDR1 and CDR2: LGHNA, YNFKEQ. The CDR3 has 15 amino acids. The CDR3 loop reads CASSRETGGLGELFF. The CDR3 coding sequence is TGTGCCAGCAGCCGAGAAACAGGGGGCCTCGGGGAGCTGTTTTTT.

The chain uses TRBV7-8 and TRBJ2-3; TRBD1 might be the D (6 bases). V lost 0 bases, J lost 7 bases, and 8 bases lay in between. The CDR3 totals 13 residues. Germline-derived CDR1 and CDR2 are SGHVS and FQNEAQ. CDR3 in amino acids: CASSLADSYTQYF. The CDR3 region has the DNA TGTGCCAGCAGCTTAGCGGACAGCTATACGCAGTATTTT. The full variable domain, in which reference TRBV7-8 and TRBJ2-3 provide the parts outside the CDR3, is GAGVSQSPRYKVAKRGQDVALRCDPISGHVSLFWYQQALGQGPEFLTYFQNEAQLDKSGLPSDRFFAERPEGSVSTLKIQRTQQEDSAVYLCASSLADSYTQYFGPGTRLTVL.

V gene TRBV6-1 combines with J gene TRBJ1-1, with 8 bases matching TRBD1. The germline CDR1 and CDR2 sequences are MNHNS and SASEGT. After removal of 0 bases from V and 5 bases from J, the junction contained 8 bases not matched to a gene. The CDR3 has 16 residues. The CDR3 protein is CASSEALNRGGTEAFF. The DNA for the CDR3 is TGTGCCAGCAGTGAAGCGCTAAACAGGGGGGGGACTGAAGCTTTCTTT.

The chain couples TRBV19 to TRBJ1-5; TRBD1 agrees at 7 bases. The germline gives CDR1 LNHDA, CDR2 SQIVND (reference sequence). V shed 5 bases and J 9 bases; nucleotides not matched to a gene: 10. This CDR3 is built from 14 residues. The CDR3 sequence is CASSFRGDQSPQHF. The CDR3 coding sequence is TGTGCCAGTAGTTTCAGGGGGGATCAGTCGCCCCAGCATTTT.

The J gene is TRBJ1-5, the V gene TRBV12-3 or TRBV12-4; TRBD1 matches at 7 bases. The CDR3 runs 12 residues. V lost 7 bases and J lost 6; bases outside the gene matches: 3. CDR3: CASTGGGQPQHF. In DNA, the CDR3 is TGTGCCAGCACAGGGGGTGGTCAGCCCCAGCATTTT.

A word on this clone: The same CDR3 arises from other DNA sequences in this sample as well. The chain combines TRBV13 with TRBJ1-3, with 7 bases lining up with TRBD1. V lost 0 bases and J lost 0; bases outside the gene matches: 2. Germline-derived CDR1 and CDR2 are PRHDT and FYEKMQ (reference sequence). The CDR3 length is 16 residues. The CDR3 reads CASSLGTGSSGNTIYF. In DNA, the CDR3 is TGTGCCAGCAGCTTAGGGACAGGGAGCTCTGGAAACACCATATATTTT.

Concerning this clone itself: Only one base separates this from a far larger clonotype, so it likely reflects a read error. This chain uses TRBV2 with TRBJ2-1; 12 bases are shared with TRBD2. The CDR3 length is 15 residues. V dropped 6 bases and J dropped 3; count of bases not matched to a gene: 3. CDR1 and CDR2 from the germline V gene are SNHLY and FYNNEI. The CDR3, as DNA: TGTGCCAGCAGCCCGACTAGCGGGGGCTACAATGAGCAGTTCTTC. This encodes CASSPTSGGYNEQFF.

The V and J genes are TRBV6-6 and TRBJ2-1; D is undetermined. The CDR3 contains 17 residues. The V gene's germline CDR1 is MNHNY and CDR2 SVGAGI (reference sequence). Deletions cut 5 bases from V and 6 bases from J, with 23 bases between. The CDR3 here is CASSRKPIPVIANEQFF. CDR3 nucleotide sequence: TGTGCCAGCAGTCGAAAACCCATCCCAGTGATAGCCAATGAGCAGTTCTTC.

The rearrangement joins TRBV28 to TRBJ1-1; D not resolved. The germline V gene has CDR1 MDHEN and CDR2 SYDVKM. The CDR3 is 14 amino acids. Trimming cost V 3 bases and J 4 bases, with 12 bases left between them. The CDR3 DNA follows: TGTGCCAGCAGTTTCCCGGCGGCCGGCACTGAAGCTTTCTTT. Translated, it gives CASSFPAAGTEAFF.